This passage covers 23 T cell receptor beta chains from one sample sequenced in a study of blood T cell repertoires in COVID-19. Assay: immunoSEQ multiplex PCR; the TCRdb copy retains only in-frame clones and omits some. The sample records fewer than 300,000 clones, 82% being singletons. Sequencing used peripheral blood. The source of these receptors is a young woman with acute or convalescent COVID-19.

The V and J genes are TRBV3-1 (or the pseudogene TRBV3-2) and TRBJ2-5; D possibly corresponds to TRBD2 (5 bases). V lost 0 bases, J lost 5 bases, and 16 bases lay in between. Per germline, CDR1 LGHDT and CDR2 YNNKEL (reference sequence). The CDR3 consists of 16 residues. CDR3 amino acids: CASSQEVPGYAETQYF. The CDR3 region has the DNA TGTGCCAGCAGCCAAGAAGTACCGGGGTATGCTGAGACCCAGTACTTC.

This rearrangement joins TRBV12-3 or TRBV12-4 to TRBJ2-1; D is unclear. V lost 6 bases and J lost 7, with 13 bases in between. There are 13 residues in the CDR3. CDR3 protein: CASRRSNGNEQFF. The DNA for the CDR3 is TGTGCCAGCAGAAGGAGTAATGGGAATGAGCAGTTCTTC.

This clone has only a few counts. The rearrangement joins TRBV28 to TRBJ1-2, with D possibly being TRBD1 (5 bases). Trimming took off 6 bases at V and 5 bases at J, with 10 bases between the two ends. CDR3 length: 12 residues. Germline V gene data show CDR1 as MDHEN and CDR2 as SYDVKM. CDR3 amino acids: CASSADRYGYTF. CDR3 nucleotides: TGTGCCAGCAGCGCAGACAGATATGGCTACACCTTC.

The table lists this clone with a count of one. The chain uses TRBV5-5 and TRBJ1-2, with a weak D call TRBD1 (5 bases). Germline V CDR1 and CDR2: SGHKS, YYEKEE (reference sequence). CDR3 length: 16 amino acids. V was clipped by 4 bases and J by 1 base, with 17 bases between them. As DNA, the CDR3 is TGTGCCAGCAGCCCGGGACTCTCCGGAGGTAACTATGGCTACACCTTC. This gives the protein CASSPGLSGGNYGYTF.

The genes are TRBV9 and TRBJ1-2; 8 bases fit TRBD1. CDR3 length equals 16 residues. Germline CDR1 reads SGDLS; CDR2 reads YYNGEE. Trimming cost V 0 bases and J 7 bases; bases outside gene matches: 11. The CDR3 nucleotides read TGTGCCAGCAGCGTAGGCTTGTCGGACAGGGTGTCTGGCTACACCTTC. Residues: CASSVGLSDRVSGYTF.

The genes are TRBV7-3 and TRBJ2-5, with 15 positions matching TRBD2. The CDR3 runs to 16 residues. Per the germline V gene, CDR1 is SGHTA and CDR2 is FQGTGA. After removal of 2 bases from V and 4 bases from J, the junction contained 2 bases not matched to a gene. The CDR3 DNA reads TGTGCCAGCAGCTTAGGACTAGCGGGAGGGGGAGAGACCCAGTACTTC. This translates into CASSLGLAGGGETQYF.

This chain joins TRBV30 and TRBJ1-1; TRBD1 matches at 8 bases. The CDR3 has 19 residues. The junction had 18 bases not matched to a gene; V was cut back by 3 bases and J by 0 bases. CDR1 and CDR2 from the germline V gene are GTSNPN and SVGIG (reference sequence). The CDR3 region is CAWRGDRRGLGGMNTEAFF. CDR3 DNA: TGTGCCTGGAGAGGGGACAGGCGAGGACTCGGCGGTATGAACACTGAAGCTTTCTTT.

CDR3 bases: TGTGCCAGCAGCCCTCACCGGGGGGGACAAGAAGACCAGCCCCAGCATTTT. Its protein product is CASSPHRGGQEDQPQHF. V and J are TRBV6-2 or TRBV6-3 and TRBJ1-5; D perhaps matches TRBD1 (6 bases). This CDR3 has 17 amino acids. V was pared by 6 bases and J by 7 bases, with 25 bases between. The germline gives CDR1 MNHEY, CDR2 SVGEGT.

J is TRBJ2-7 and V is TRBV30, with D perhaps TRBD1 or TRBD2 (5 bases each). CDR3 length: 11 amino acids. Germline CDR1 reads GTSNPN; CDR2 reads SVGIG (reference sequence). V shed 8 bases and J shed 0 bases, with 8 bases lying between them. The CDR3 DNA reads TGTGCCGGGACCAGCTCCTACGAGCAGTACTTC. Translating gives CAGTSSYEQYF.

This clone was counted a single time. V and J are TRBV20-1 and TRBJ1-1; D unclear. Deletions cut 3 bases from V and 3 bases from J, with 11 bases between. Germline V gives CDR1 DFQATT, CDR2 SNEGSKA (reference sequence). The CDR3 runs to 13 residues. CDR3: CSASGRSYTEAFF. DNA of the CDR3: TGCAGTGCTAGTGGACGGAGTTACACTGAAGCTTTCTTT.

The rearrangement links TRBV2 to TRBJ2-3; 7 bases fit TRBD2. This CDR3 is built from 16 residues. Unmatched junction bases numbered 7, after V lost 4 bases and J lost 0 bases. Per the germline V gene, CDR1 is SNHLY and CDR2 is FYNNEI. This CDR3 is CASSVRAGYSTDTQYF. The CDR3 bases are TGTGCCAGCAGTGTCCGAGCGGGATATAGCACAGATACGCAGTATTTT.

The chain carries TRBV18 and TRBJ1-2, with D maybe TRBD1 (6 bases). There are 15 residues in the CDR3. Germline V gene lookup returns CDR1 KGHSH and CDR2 LQKENI. Trimming pared 3 bases from V and 0 bases from J, leaving 11 bases between. This CDR3 reads CASSPAGDTNYGYTF. CDR3 sequence (DNA): TGTGCCAGCTCACCGGCAGGGGATACTAACTATGGCTACACCTTC.

The gene calls are TRBV6-1 and TRBJ2-7; 10 nucleotides agree with TRBD2. The CDR3 has 20 amino acids. V was pared by 2 bases and J by 0 bases, with 16 bases of the junction left unmatched. Germline CDR1 MNHNS, CDR2 SASEGT. The CDR3 DNA reads as TGTGCCAGCAGTGAAACCTGGGGACAGTCCAGACTAGCGGGCTCCTACGAGCAGTACTTC. It is translated as CASSETWGQSRLAGSYEQYF.

This clone was detected only once. The V and J genes are TRBV27 and TRBJ2-7, with 8 bases matching TRBD1. Germline CDR1 and CDR2: MNHEY and SMNVEV (reference sequence). The J segment lost 0 bases and the V segment lost 6 bases, leaving 13 bases of the junction unmatched. CDR3 size: 17 residues. CDR3 protein: CASRRWQGARLSYEQYF. The CDR3 DNA sequence: TGTGCCAGCAGAAGGTGGCAGGGGGCCCGACTCTCCTACGAGCAGTACTTC.

This chain joins TRBV5-5 and TRBJ1-5; TRBD1 matches at 9 bases. This CDR3 is built from 14 residues. After removal of 3 bases from V and 6 bases from J, the junction contained 4 bases not matched to a gene. Per the germline V gene, CDR1 is SGHKS and CDR2 is YYEKEE (reference sequence). As DNA, the CDR3 is TGTGCCAGCAGCTCAGACAGGGGGGGTCAGCCCCAGCATTTT. Protein product: CASSSDRGGQPQHF.

The chain carries TRBV6-2 or TRBV6-3 and TRBJ2-7; TRBD1 agrees at 8 bases. This CDR3 region has 14 residues. Germline V gene data show CDR1 as MNHEY and CDR2 as SVGEGT. V was clipped by 4 bases and J by 4 bases; unmatched bases: 6. The CDR3 reads CASSSGTGSYEQYF. Here the CDR3 DNA reads TGTGCCAGCAGTTCCGGGACAGGTTCGTACGAGCAGTACTTC.

This chain links TRBV6-5 with TRBJ1-2; 10 bases are a match to TRBD1. The germline gives CDR1 MNHEY, CDR2 SVGAGI. This CDR3 is built from 15 residues. The V gene end was trimmed by 5 bases and the J gene end by 8 bases; junction bases not matched to a gene: 11. CDR3 sequence: CASSRPGQGMGGYTF. DNA for the CDR3: TGTGCCAGCAGTCGGCCGGGACAGGGGATGGGAGGCTACACCTTC.

This clone has more than one count but fewer than ten. The chain is built from TRBV28 and TRBJ2-7; 9 positions agree with TRBD2. CDR3 length: 15 residues. The junction had 9 bases not matched to a gene; V was cut back by 6 bases and J by 3 bases. Germline V gives CDR1 MDHEN, CDR2 SYDVKM. The CDR3 bases are TGTGCCAGCAGCCCCCCTAGCGGGATGGGCTACGAGCAGTACTTC. Protein product: CASSPPSGMGYEQYF.

This clone was seen once. The V gene is TRBV5-1, the J gene TRBJ1-1, with TRBD1 matching over 8 bases. Trimming took 4 bases from V and 3 from J; bases not matched to a gene: 8. Per the germline V gene, CDR1 is SGHRS and CDR2 is YFSETQ. The CDR3 length is 15 residues. The CDR3 here is CASSLRAGQDTEAFF. The DNA for the CDR3 is TGCGCCAGCAGCCTCCGGGCGGGACAGGACACTGAAGCTTTCTTT.

J is TRBJ1-2 and V is TRBV18; TRBD1 matches 7 bases. The CDR3 sequence is 16 residues long. Germline V gene data show CDR1 as KGHSH and CDR2 as LQKENI. With 5 bases clipped from V and 0 bases from J, the junction kept 9 bases outside the gene matches. The DNA for the CDR3 is TGTGCCAGCTCAGCGACTGCTGACAGGGCTAACTATGGCTACACCTTC. Encoded protein: CASSATADRANYGYTF.

The chain combines TRBV11-2 with TRBJ2-2, with 7 bases identical to TRBD2. The CDR3 length is 16 residues. CDR1 SGHAT and CDR2 FQNNGV come from the germline V gene. V trimming: 4 bases; J trimming: 0 bases; junction bases outside the gene matches: 5. The CDR3 sequence: CASSYPGLPNTGELFF. The CDR3 DNA reads TGTGCCAGCAGCTACCCGGGACTACCGAACACCGGGGAGCTGTTTTTT.

For this clone: Other DNA sequences of this sample code for an identical CDR3. The chain combines TRBV6-6 with TRBJ1-2, with 7 bases fitting TRBD1. J lost 3 bases, V lost 4 bases, and 2 bases had no gene match. Germline V lookup: CDR1 MNHNY, CDR2 SVGAGI (reference sequence). The CDR3 sequence is 13 residues long. CDR3 DNA sequence: TGTGCCAGCAGTTCTACAGGGGACTATGGCTACACCTTC. This translates into CASSSTGDYGYTF.

This clone was counted only a few times. This chain joins TRBV9 and TRBJ2-1; 12 nucleotides line up with TRBD2. The CDR3 contains 18 residues. V shed 0 bases and J 2 bases; nucleotides not matched to a gene: 6. CDR1 and CDR2 (germline): SGDLS, YYNGEE. The CDR3 region is CASSVDPSGRGAYNEQFF. For the CDR3, the DNA is TGTGCCAGCAGCGTAGACCCTAGCGGGAGGGGAGCCTACAATGAGCAGTTCTTC.